The 25 T cell receptor beta chains below all came from one sample that was sequenced in a study of blood T cell repertoires in COVID-19 (dated by TCRdb to between 2020 and 2021). The library was obtained by the immunoSEQ multiplex PCR assay. Held by TCRdb, this immuneACCESS table contains in-frame sequences only and omits some clones. Under half of the omission traces to an unresolved V gene where checked; the cause of the rest is unknown. The sample data list about 240,000 clones, and around 83% of these were observed just once. The ten largest clones represent about 9.5% of the sample. Sequenced material: peripheral blood. These receptors were collected from a woman of 80 years or more with acute or convalescent COVID-19.

This rearrangement joins TRBV2 to TRBJ2-3, with D possibly TRBD1 on 6 matching bases. Trimming stripped 6 bases from V and 8 bases from J, with 15 bases between. This CDR3 contains 13 residues. Germline CDR1 SNHLY, CDR2 FYNNEI. CDR3 sequence (DNA): TGTGCCAGCAGAGCACAGGGTGTAGGTACGCAGTATTTT. It yields the protein CASRAQGVGTQYF.

The chain employs TRBV19 and TRBJ1-5; D is perhaps TRBD1 (5 bases). Germline V CDR1 and CDR2: LNHDA, SQIVND (reference sequence). This CDR3 comprises 17 residues. Trimming removed 3 bases from V and 0 bases from J, with 15 bases in between. CDR3 DNA sequence: TGTGCCAGTAGTATGCACGGAGCGGGGGATAGCAATCAGCCCCAGCATTTT. Protein sequence: CASSMHGAGDSNQPQHF.

The chain uses TRBV27 and TRBJ2-3, with TRBD2 matching over 9 bases. The germline gives CDR1 MNHEY, CDR2 SMNVEV (reference sequence). CDR3 length: 14 residues. J was trimmed by 5 bases and V by 5 bases; bases with no gene match: 5. CDR3 DNA sequence: TGTGCCAGCAGTATGGGAGCGGGAGGAGATACGCAGTATTTT. Protein product: CASSMGAGGDTQYF.

The chain joins TRBV9 to TRBJ1-5; 7 bases are a match to TRBD1. Germline CDR1 and CDR2: SGDLS and YYNGEE. V lost 0 bases and J lost 3; bases outside the gene matches: 3. The CDR3 runs to 15 residues. The CDR3 nucleotides are TGTGCCAGCAGCGTAGGGACAGGCTCCAATCAGCCCCAGCATTTT. Protein product: CASSVGTGSNQPQHF.

Regarding this clone: This sample includes further DNA sequences coding for the same CDR3. As DNA, the CDR3 is TGTGCCAGCAGTGTGACAGGGGGTTATGGCTACACCTTC. Its translation is CASSVTGGYGYTF. The chain combines TRBV28 with TRBJ1-2; 9 positions agree with TRBD1. The germline V gene has CDR1 MDHEN and CDR2 SYDVKM. Trimming took 5 bases from V and 5 from J; bases not matched to a gene: 3. This CDR3 region has 13 residues.

This chain connects TRBV3-1 (or the pseudogene TRBV3-2) to TRBJ1-1; D may be TRBD1 (5 bases). The CDR3 loop spans 15 amino acids. V was pared by 1 base and J by 5 bases, with 14 bases between. Germline V gene data show CDR1 as LGHDT and CDR2 as YNNKEL (reference sequence). CDR3 DNA sequence: TGTGCCAGCAGCCAAGTCCCGGGGGTTTGGACTGAAGCTTTCTTT. Translation: CASSQVPGVWTEAFF.

With respect to this clone: This sample also contains other DNA sequences that code for the same CDR3. This chain connects TRBV5-1 to TRBJ2-2; possible D gene TRBD1, 7 bases. The germline gives CDR1 SGHRS, CDR2 YFSETQ. Trimming pared 6 bases from V and 7 bases from J, leaving 25 bases between. The CDR3 has 17 amino acids. For the CDR3, the DNA is TGCGCCAGCACCCTCTATACAGGGGCCGGGGGAGGCGGGGAGCTGTTTTTT. This translates into CASTLYTGAGGGGELFF.

The rearrangement uses TRBV7-2 and TRBJ2-7, with D perhaps TRBD2 (5 bases). The CDR3 extends over 14 amino acids. Trimming left V 8 bases short and J 0 bases short, with 14 bases between. Germline loops: CDR1 SGHTA, CDR2 FQGNSA. The CDR3 spells CASSRGLSSYEQYF. The CDR3 bases are TGTGCCAGCTCCCGGGGATTAAGCTCCTACGAGCAGTACTTC.

The chain couples TRBV5-4 to TRBJ2-5; TRBD2 matches 8 bases. The V segment lost 3 bases and the J segment 5 bases; nucleotides outside the gene matches: 12. The CDR3 spans 16 residues. Per germline, CDR1 SGHNT and CDR2 YYREEE (reference sequence). CDR3 amino acids: CASSSGGAGVAETQYF. The CDR3, as DNA: TGTGCCAGCAGCTCCGGGGGAGCGGGGGTAGCGGAGACCCAGTACTTC.

J is TRBJ1-2 and V is TRBV6-5; TRBD1 aligns across 7 bases. Germline V gene lookup returns CDR1 MNHEY and CDR2 SVGAGI. The CDR3 sequence is 15 residues long. Trimming at V came to 7 bases and at J to 4 bases, leaving 12 bases not matched to a gene. DNA for the CDR3: TGTGCCAGCACCGTCGACCTAGGGGGCGGCTATGGCTACACCTTC. The encoded protein is CASTVDLGGGYGYTF.

V gene TRBV4-2 combines with J gene TRBJ2-7, with 7 bases identical to TRBD2. CDR1 and CDR2 (germline): LGHNA, YNFKEQ. After removal of 4 bases from V and 8 bases from J, the junction contained 5 bases not matched to a gene. The CDR3 contains 12 residues. This chain's CDR3 is CASSPLGGKQYF. The CDR3 DNA reads TGTGCCAGCAGCCCCCTGGGGGGGAAGCAGTACTTC.

This chain links TRBV9 with TRBJ1-6; tentative D call: TRBD1 (6 bases). V was shortened by 4 bases and J by 8 bases, with 10 bases between the two germline ends. Germline V lookup: CDR1 SGDLS, CDR2 YYNGEE. This CDR3 region has 13 residues. CDR3 DNA: TGTGCCAGCAGCCGGGGGGCTGATTCACCCCTCCACTTT. Encoded protein: CASSRGADSPLHF.

The rearrangement uses TRBV24-1 and TRBJ2-2, with 7 bases lining up with TRBD2. This CDR3 is built from 14 residues. V was pared by 9 bases and J by 0 bases, with 3 bases of the junction left unmatched. Germline V gene sequence: CDR1 KGHDR, CDR2 SFDVKD. CDR3 loop: CATGGGTNTGELFF. The CDR3 DNA reads TGTGCCACCGGGGGGGGAACGAACACCGGGGAGCTGTTTTTT.

This chain uses TRBV28 with TRBJ1-5; D unclear. Deletions cut 1 base from V and 0 bases from J, with 13 bases between. The CDR3 loop spans 17 amino acids. Germline CDR1 MDHEN, CDR2 SYDVKM. CDR3 sequence (DNA): TGTGCCAGCAGTTTATTGTCCCGACTCCTTAGCAATCAGCCCCAGCATTTT. Residues: CASSLLSRLLSNQPQHF.

The V and J genes are TRBV2 and TRBJ2-1; TRBD1 matches at 9 bases. With 5 bases clipped from V and 3 bases from J, the junction kept 5 bases outside the gene matches. This CDR3 has 15 amino acids. Per the germline V gene, CDR1 is SNHLY and CDR2 is FYNNEI. DNA for the CDR3: TGTGCCAGCAGTCCCGGGACAGGGAGCTACAATGAGCAGTTCTTC. Protein: CASSPGTGSYNEQFF.

The J gene is TRBJ1-2, the V gene TRBV3-1 (or the pseudogene TRBV3-2); no firm D call. Germline V gene sequence: CDR1 LGHDT, CDR2 YNNKEL (reference sequence). The V gene lost 0 bases and the J gene lost 5 bases, with 13 bases spanning the gap. The CDR3 is 15 amino acids. The CDR3 sequence is CASSQDRPGWYGYTF. The CDR3 coding sequence is TGTGCCAGCAGCCAAGATCGGCCGGGGTGGTATGGCTACACCTTC.

The rearrangement links TRBV6-1 to TRBJ2-3; TRBD2 matches 16 bases. The CDR3 consists of 18 residues. V was pared by 5 bases and J by 4 bases, with 9 bases of the junction left unmatched. CDR1 and CDR2 from the germline V gene are MNHNS and SASEGT. For the CDR3, the DNA is TGTGCCAGCAGTAAAGGGACTAGCGGGGGGGTGACCGCAGATACGCAGTATTTT. Its protein is CASSKGTSGGVTADTQYF.

V and J are TRBV28 and TRBJ1-5, with 11 positions matching TRBD1. CDR3 length: 15 residues. Losses at the gene ends were 0 bases for V and 5 bases for J; bases not matched to a gene: 0. CDR1 MDHEN and CDR2 SYDVKM come from the germline V gene. CDR3 in amino acids: CASSLWGQGDQPQHF. DNA for the CDR3: TGTGCCAGCAGTTTATGGGGACAGGGGGATCAGCCCCAGCATTTT.

As DNA, the CDR3 is TGTGCCAGCAGCCAGGGCACCCGGACAGTCCTGACGCAAGAGACCCAGTACTTC. It translates to CASSQGTRTVLTQETQYF. The rearrangement joins TRBV5-4 to TRBJ2-5; perhaps TRBD1 as D (6 bases). Germline CDR1 is SGHNT and CDR2 is YYREEE (reference sequence). The CDR3 length is 18 residues. The V end lost 4 bases, the J end lost 2 bases, and 24 bases lay between the germline ends.

The chain couples TRBV19 to TRBJ1-4, with unresolved D. The CDR3 sequence is 14 residues long. V was pared by 2 bases and J by 6 bases, with 10 bases between. Germline V lookup: CDR1 LNHDA, CDR2 SQIVND (reference sequence). In nucleotides, the CDR3 is TGTGCCAGTAGTATACGAGGTTTATATGAAAAACTGTTTTTT. Protein product: CASSIRGLYEKLFF.

The genes are TRBV6-2 or TRBV6-3 and TRBJ1-3, with TRBD1 matching over 9 bases. With V trimmed by 1 base and J by 1 base, 11 bases remained unmatched. The CDR3 is made up of 19 amino acids. Germline CDR1 and CDR2: MNHEY and SVGEGT. The CDR3 loop reads CASSYYRGNRGLSGNTIYF. The CDR3 nucleotides are TGTGCCAGCAGTTACTACAGGGGAAACAGGGGGCTTTCTGGAAACACCATATATTTT.

This chain links TRBV11-2 with TRBJ1-1; maybe TRBD1 (5 bases). Trimming shortened V by 1 base and J by 4 bases, and 16 bases separated the two germline ends. Germline assignment: CDR1 SGHAT and CDR2 FQNNGV. CDR3 length: 16 amino acids. The CDR3 loop is CASSLGSRAQGTEAFF. The CDR3 nucleotides read TGTGCCAGCAGCTTAGGTTCAAGGGCCCAGGGCACTGAAGCTTTCTTT.

This chain joins TRBV11-1 and TRBJ1-1; 9 positions agree with TRBD1. Germline-derived CDR1 and CDR2 are SGHAT and FQDESV (reference sequence). The V segment lost 5 bases and the J segment 1 base; nucleotides outside the gene matches: 2. CDR3 length: 14 residues. CDR3 protein: CASSGGQGNTEAFF. The CDR3 DNA sequence: TGTGCCAGCAGCGGGGGACAGGGGAACACTGAAGCTTTCTTT.

J is TRBJ2-2 and V is TRBV5-5, with TRBD1 as a possible D gene (6 bases). This CDR3 is built from 17 residues. V was cut by 0 bases and J by 4 bases, with 16 bases left in between. Per germline, CDR1 SGHKS and CDR2 YYEKEE (reference sequence). The CDR3 coding sequence is TGTGCCAGCAGCTTGGATGTGTGGGGGCGCGGCACCGGGGAGCTGTTTTTT. Protein product: CASSLDVWGRGTGELFF. Full variable domain (missing parts from reference TRBV5-5 and TRBJ2-2): DAGVTQSPTHLIKTRGQQVTLRCSPISGHKSVSWYQQVLGQGPQFIFQYYEKEERGRGNFPDRFSARQFPNYSSELNVNALLLGDSALYLCASSLDVWGRGTGELFFGEGSRLTVL.

The chain employs TRBV5-1 and TRBJ2-7; perhaps TRBD2 as D (6 bases). From germline, CDR1 is SGHRS and CDR2 YFSETQ. Trimming pared 4 bases from V and 4 bases from J, leaving 15 bases between. The CDR3 has 14 residues. CDR3 bases: TGCGCCAGCAGCGGCGGGACTGGGGGGTACGAGCAGTACTTC. Translating it yields CASSGGTGGYEQYF.